This passage covers 27 T cell receptor beta chains from one sample sequenced in a study of spatial heterogeneity in lung cancer. Documented time point: sample taken at primary tumor resection. TCRdb re-analysed the 5' RACE reads in MiXCR, keeping a single row per CDR3 protein. The sample has 5,000 to 6,500 distinct CDR3 sequences, approximately 12% seen once. The sequenced sample was lung tissue, obtained at surgery. Receptors originate from a human donor with early-stage non-small cell lung cancer.

This clonotype is medium-sized. This beta chain lies outside the target of a library built for alpha chains; its clone size means little. The chain is built from TRBV27 and TRBJ1-4, with a possible D match to TRBD1 (5 bases). The CDR3 sequence is 17 residues long. Germline-derived CDR1 and CDR2 are MNHEY and SMNVEV (reference sequence). Deletions cut 0 bases from V and 0 bases from J, with 11 bases between. In DNA, the CDR3 is TGTGCCAGCAGTTTATCCGCAGGGATAGCAACTAATGAAAAACTGTTTTTT. It specifies CASSLSAGIATNEKLFF.

This clonotype has at least ten counts. Because this beta chain is a stray read in a library intended to capture alpha chains, its abundance should not be given much weight. The V and J genes are TRBV2 and TRBJ2-5; 10 bases agree with TRBD1. The CDR3 totals 12 residues. The V gene's germline CDR1 is SNHLY and CDR2 FYNNEI. The V gene end was trimmed by 6 bases and the J gene end by 5 bases; junction bases not matched to a gene: 0. The CDR3 region is CASRDRGETQYF. As DNA, the CDR3 is TGTGCCAGCAGGGACAGGGGGGAGACCCAGTACTTC. Combining the CDR3 with reference TRBV2 and TRBJ2-5 gives the whole variable domain EPEVTQTPSHQVTQMGQEVILRCVPISNHLYFYWYRQILGQKVEFLVSFYNNEISEKSEIFDDQFSVERPDGSNFTLKIRSTKLEDSAMYFCASRDRGETQYFGPGTRLLVL.

This clonotype is medium-sized by share. For a library built for alpha chains, this beta chain is a stray read; little rests on its size. The V and J genes are TRBV5-6 and TRBJ2-2; D possibly corresponds to TRBD1 (6 bases). Germline V gene sequence: CDR1 SGHDT, CDR2 YYEEEE. The length of the CDR3 is 16 residues. V gave up 6 bases and J gave up 4 bases, with 19 bases separating them. The CDR3 spells CASTTHLGQLTGELFF. CDR3 bases: TGTGCCAGCACCACCCATTTAGGACAGCTCACCGGGGAGCTGTTTTTT.

In regard to this clonotype: Since a much larger clone is just one base distant, this may be a read error. In a library made to pick up alpha chains, this beta chain is a stray read with a size that means little. The chain recombines TRBV4-1 with TRBJ2-7; D is tentatively TRBD1 or TRBD2 (5 bases each). The germline V and J ends were trimmed by 2 bases and 3 bases, with 14 bases remaining between them. CDR3 length equals 15 residues. Looked up from germline, CDR1 is MGHRA and CDR2 is YSYEKL. CDR3 region: CASSQRPGTGYEQYF. The DNA for the CDR3 is TGCGCCAGCAGCCAAAGACCCGGGACCGGCTACGAGCAGTACTTC.

By proportion, this clonotype is medium-sized (0.01 to 0.1%). Since it is a stray read in a library aimed at alpha chains, this beta chain has a size that is not meaningful. This chain links TRBV7-9 with TRBJ1-2; maybe TRBD1 (6 bases). The CDR3 runs to 15 residues. The germline V gene encodes CDR1 SEHNR and CDR2 FQNEAQ (reference sequence). Deletions cut 7 bases from V and 0 bases from J, with 15 bases between. This CDR3 is CASTQSTGSNYGYTF. Here the CDR3 DNA reads TGTGCCAGCACCCAATCGACAGGTTCTAACTATGGCTACACCTTC. Using reference TRBV7-9 and TRBJ1-2 for the parts outside the CDR3, the full variable domain is DTGVSQNPRHKITKRGQNVTFRCDPISEHNRLYWYRQTLGQGPEFLTYFQNEAQLEKSRLLSDRFSAERPKGSFSTLEIQRTEQGDSAMYLCASTQSTGSNYGYTFGSGTRLTVV.

This clonotype is termed medium-sized. Within a library made for alpha chains, this beta chain is off target, and its count is uninformative. This chain uses TRBV29-1 with TRBJ2-5, with 7 bases fitting TRBD1. This CDR3 has 17 residues. J gave up 2 bases and V 1 base, and 13 bases lay outside the gene matches. Germline V gene sequence: CDR1 SQVTM, CDR2 ANQGSEA. In DNA, the CDR3 is TGCAGCGTTGAAGGAGGGTATGTCGGGACAGCTCAAGAGACCCAGTACTTC. Translated, it gives CSVEGGYVGTAQETQYF.

Concerning this clonotype itself: As an off-target read in a library built for alpha chains, this beta chain has a frequency of little significance. The chain uses TRBV3-2 and TRBJ2-7; the table's D call, TRBD2, has no DNA check behind it. TRBV3-2 is a pseudogene. CDR3 length: 15 amino acids. CDR3 residues: CASSQDKLAGVEQYF. CDR3 bases: TGTGCCAGCAGCCAAGATAAACTAGCGGGAGTCGAGCAGTACTTC.

This clonotype qualifies as large. This beta chain slipped into a library made for alpha chains as a stray read, so its size is not meaningful. V is TRBV12-3 or TRBV12-4 and J is TRBJ1-2; weak D call: TRBD1 (5 bases). The CDR3 has 16 amino acids. With 3 bases removed from V and 7 bases from J, the gap between germline ends came to 21 bases. The CDR3 nucleotides read TGTGCCAGCAGTTTGGAGTTCAGGGAACCGAGCGGTGGCTACACCTTC. It codes for CASSLEFREPSGGYTF.

With respect to this clonotype: As an off-target read in a library built for alpha chains, this beta chain has a frequency of little significance. This chain uses TRBV20-1 with TRBJ2-1; TRBD2 aligns across 9 bases. The CDR3 spans 18 residues. V trimming: 4 bases; J trimming: 4 bases; junction bases outside the gene matches: 17. The germline CDR1 and CDR2 sequences are DFQATT and SNEGSKA (reference sequence). The CDR3 DNA is TGCAGTGCTACCAGTAGAAATAGCGGGAGAAGCGGGTACAATGAGCAGTTCTTC. Its protein is CSATSRNSGRSGYNEQFF.

Concerning this clonotype itself: The size of this beta chain means little, since it is a stray read in a library made for alpha chains. The chain joins TRBV9 to TRBJ1-6; 8 bases line up with TRBD1. The CDR3 covers 15 residues. Germline V gene data show CDR1 as SGDLS and CDR2 as YYNGEE. J lost 7 bases, V lost 1 base, and 4 bases had no gene match. The CDR3 spells CASSVTGGSNSPLHF. The CDR3 DNA sequence: TGTGCCAGCAGCGTAACAGGGGGTAGCAATTCACCCCTCCACTTT. Complete variable domain (other parts from reference TRBV9 and TRBJ1-6): DSGVTQTPKHLITATGQRVTLRCSPRSGDLSVYWYQQSLDQGLQFLIQYYNGEERAKGNILERFSAQQFPDLHSELNLSSLELGDSALYFCASSVTGGSNSPLHFGNGTRLTVT.

This clonotype was counted ten times or more. In a library made to pick up alpha chains, this beta chain is a stray read with a size that means little. This chain connects TRBV2 to TRBJ1-4; D is perhaps TRBD1 (5 bases). The CDR3 totals 15 residues. V was trimmed by 2 bases and J by 7 bases, leaving 14 bases between them. Germline lookup yields CDR1 SNHLY and CDR2 FYNNEI. As DNA, the CDR3 is TGTGCCAGCAGTGAATCGGGCCAGGGTGGTGAAAAACTGTTTTTT. This gives the protein CASSESGQGGEKLFF.

By its share, this clonotype is medium-sized. Within a library made for alpha chains, this beta chain is off target, and its count is uninformative. This CDR3 reads CASSSQGGGNQPQHF. The CDR3 DNA follows: TGTGCCAGCAGTTCACAGGGGGGTGGCAATCAGCCCCAGCATTTT. This chain connects TRBV27 to TRBJ1-5; 8 nucleotides match TRBD1. The CDR3 spans 15 residues. The germline V gene has CDR1 MNHEY and CDR2 SMNVEV (reference sequence). V dropped 4 bases and J dropped 2; count of bases not matched to a gene: 4.

There are many counts of this clonotype. A library prepared for alpha chains yielded this beta chain as an off-target read; its size is of little meaning. The rearrangement joins TRBV7-6 to TRBJ2-2; no clear D gene. V lost 2 bases, J lost 4 bases, and 8 bases lay in between. This CDR3 is 14 amino acids long. CDR1 SGHVS and CDR2 FNYEAQ come from the germline V gene. The CDR3 spells CASSLNRATGELFF. CDR3 in DNA: TGTGCCAGCAGCTTAAATAGAGCCACCGGGGAGCTGTTTTTT.

This clonotype was observed a handful of times. This beta chain appears as a stray read in a library generated for alpha chains; its size is not informative. The gene calls are TRBV5-4 and TRBJ2-3; TRBD2 aligns across 7 bases. V trimming: 0 bases; J trimming: 1 base; junction bases outside the gene matches: 2. This CDR3 is built from 15 residues. CDR1 is SGHNT and CDR2 is YYREEE in the germline V gene (reference sequence). The CDR3, as DNA: TGTGCCAGCAGCTTGGTAACTAGCGGCACAGATACGCAGTATTTT. As protein: CASSLVTSGTDTQYF.

This clonotype is large. As an off-target read in a library built for alpha chains, this beta chain has a frequency of little significance. The V gene is TRBV6-6, the J gene TRBJ1-3, with D hard to call. Germline CDR1 reads MNHNY; CDR2 reads SVGAGI (reference sequence). The CDR3 runs 15 residues. V was cut by 7 bases and J by 0 bases, with 13 bases left in between. In DNA form, the CDR3 reads TGTGCCAGCACCGATACGGGGAGCTCTGGAAACACCATATATTTT. Its protein is CASTDTGSSGNTIYF.

This clonotype was observed at least ten times. This beta chain is a stray read from a library made for alpha chains; its abundance is not meaningful. J is TRBJ2-5 and V is TRBV7-9; 11 bases agree with TRBD1. The germline CDR1 and CDR2 sequences are SEHNR and FQNEAQ (reference sequence). The CDR3 runs 16 residues. Trimming cost V 0 bases and J 4 bases; bases outside gene matches: 4. The CDR3 reads CASSLAGQGDTETQYF. DNA for the CDR3: TGTGCCAGCAGCTTAGCGGGACAGGGGGATACAGAGACCCAGTACTTC.

By proportion, this clonotype is medium-sized. Within a library made for alpha chains, this beta chain is off target, and its count is uninformative. The rearrangement uses TRBV10-3 and TRBJ1-2; 7 bases fit TRBD1. Germline-derived CDR1 and CDR2 are ENHRY and SYGVKD. CDR3 size: 12 residues. V lost 6 bases and J lost 4; bases outside the gene matches: 2. CDR3 bases: TGTGCCATCAGGTCAGGGGGCTATGGCTACACCTTC. Translating gives CAIRSGGYGYTF.

On this clonotype itself: This beta chain is a stray sequence in a library constructed for alpha chains; its clone size is not meaningful. This chain links TRBV5-6 with TRBJ1-4, with unresolved D. The germline V gene encodes CDR1 SGHDT and CDR2 YYEEEE. V dropped 5 bases and J dropped 7 bases, with 12 bases sitting between them. This CDR3 is built from 13 residues. The CDR3 region has the DNA TGTGCCAGCAGATTTGCCGGTGGTGAAAAACTGTTTTTT. This translates into CASRFAGGEKLFF.

This clonotype has only a few counts. This beta chain is a stray read from a library made for alpha chains; its abundance is not meaningful. The V and J genes are TRBV2 and TRBJ1-5, with TRBD1 matching over 7 bases. There are 14 residues in the CDR3. Germline V gene sequence: CDR1 SNHLY, CDR2 FYNNEI. J gave up 4 bases and V 6 bases, and 6 bases lay outside the gene matches. Here the CDR3 reads CASSTGEGNQPQHF. The CDR3 nucleotides are TGTGCCAGCAGCACAGGGGAAGGGAATCAGCCCCAGCATTTT.

This clonotype rates as medium-sized. Within a library made for alpha chains, this beta chain is off target, and its count is uninformative. The rearrangement links TRBV18 to TRBJ2-2; D may be TRBD1 (6 bases). This CDR3 comprises 15 residues. Deletions cut 0 bases from V and 1 base from J, with 6 bases between. From germline, CDR1 is KGHSH and CDR2 LQKENI. The CDR3 DNA follows: TGTGCCAGCTCACCACCGGGACAGAACACCGGGGAGCTGTTTTTT. Its translation is CASSPPGQNTGELFF.

Notes on this clonotype: A library made for alpha chains picked up this beta chain off target, so its size means little. J is TRBJ2-3 and V is TRBV12-3 or TRBV12-4; the match to TRBD1 covers 8 bases. The CDR3 runs 14 residues. Trimming at V came to 6 bases and at J to 6 bases, leaving 8 bases not matched to a gene. The CDR3 loop reads CASRFQGAQDTQYF. In DNA, the CDR3 is TGTGCCAGCAGGTTCCAGGGGGCTCAGGATACGCAGTATTTT.

In its sample, this clonotype is medium-sized. This beta chain represents an off-target read in a library built for alpha chains; its size is of limited meaning. The chain employs TRBV7-9 and TRBJ2-7; 10 positions agree with TRBD2. V lost 4 bases, J lost 2 bases, and 5 bases stayed unmatched. This CDR3 has 15 amino acids. CDR1 is SEHNR, CDR2 FQNEAQ, per germline (reference sequence). CDR3 DNA sequence: TGTGCCAGCAGCTACCGGACTAGCGGCACCTACGAGCAGTACTTC. Protein sequence: CASSYRTSGTYEQYF. Variable domain in full (rest from reference TRBV7-9 and TRBJ2-7): DTGVSQNPRHKITKRGQNVTFRCDPISEHNRLYWYRQTLGQGPEFLTYFQNEAQLEKSRLLSDRFSAERPKGSFSTLEIQRTEQGDSAMYLCASSYRTSGTYEQYFGPGTRLTVT.

This clonotype is medium-sized (0.01 to 0.1%). A library prepared for alpha chains yielded this beta chain as an off-target read; its size is of little meaning. This chain connects TRBV29-1 to TRBJ2-3, with 7 bases fitting TRBD2. The CDR3 has 15 residues. The trim removed 7 bases at V and 2 bases at J, leaving 12 bases unmatched. Germline V gene lookup returns CDR1 SQVTM and CDR2 ANQGSEA. The CDR3 DNA reads TGCAGCGGCAGCCGGGACTACGTTTTCACAGATACGCAGTATTTT. The encoded protein is CSGSRDYVFTDTQYF.

In its sample, this clonotype is medium-sized (0.01 to 0.1%). The library was built for alpha chains, so this beta chain is an off-target read and its size means little. The rearrangement uses TRBV12-3 or TRBV12-4 and TRBJ2-1; TRBD2 aligns across 7 bases. V lost 4 bases, J lost 6 bases, and 6 bases stayed unmatched. The CDR3 runs 14 residues. The CDR3 protein is CASSSAGAANEQFF. The CDR3 DNA sequence: TGTGCCAGCAGTTCCGCGGGAGCGGCCAATGAGCAGTTCTTC.

This clonotype was seen ten or more times. Since the library was made to target alpha chains, this beta chain is a stray read and its abundance is not meaningful. This chain links TRBV3-1 with TRBJ2-7; D gene uncertain. CDR3 size: 12 residues. Germline-derived CDR1 and CDR2 are LGHDT and YNNKEL (reference sequence). V gave up 1 base and J gave up 6 bases, with 7 bases separating them. CDR3: CASSQVSTEQYF. In nucleotides, the CDR3 is TGTGCCAGCAGCCAAGTTTCGACCGAGCAGTACTTC.

Sample share makes this clonotype medium-sized. This beta chain is off target for a library built for alpha chains, so its abundance means little. This rearrangement joins TRBV7-8 to TRBJ2-7; 13 positions agree with TRBD2. Germline CDR1 reads SGHVS; CDR2 reads FQNEAQ. The CDR3 length is 16 residues. J was trimmed by 2 bases and V by 4 bases; bases with no gene match: 5. The CDR3 is CASSSTGTSGTYEQYF. CDR3 coding DNA: TGTGCCAGCAGCTCGACCGGGACTAGCGGGACCTACGAGCAGTACTTC. Drawing the rest from reference TRBV7-8 and TRBJ2-7, the complete variable domain is GAGVSQSPRYKVAKRGQDVALRCDPISGHVSLFWYQQALGQGPEFLTYFQNEAQLDKSGLPSDRFFAERPEGSVSTLKIQRTQQEDSAVYLCASSSTGTSGTYEQYFGPGTRLTVT.

Details on this clonotype: As an off-target read in a library built for alpha chains, this beta chain has a frequency of little significance. The J gene is TRBJ1-2, the V gene TRBV12-3 or TRBV12-4, with 7 bases fitting TRBD1. The CDR3 consists of 14 residues. Trimming removed 3 bases from V and 6 bases from J; junction bases left unmatched: 7. The CDR3 coding sequence is TGTGCCAGCAGTTTGATAGGGGGCCTGGATGGCTACACCTTC. Encoded protein: CASSLIGGLDGYTF.